These 26 T cell receptor beta chains share one sample of origin, sequenced in a study of T cell responses to AZD1222 COVID-19 vaccine. Data came from immunoSEQ multiplex PCR; TCRdb stores just in-frame clones and leaves some out. The sample consists of some 140,000 clones, 80% to 95% of them appearing once. The sequenced sample was peripheral blood, obtained on day 0 of AZD1222 vaccination. The receptor set was obtained from an adult in good health.

The gene calls are TRBV27 and TRBJ2-2; no firm D call. Trimming removed 6 bases from V and 6 bases from J, with 8 bases in between. Germline V lookup: CDR1 MNHEY, CDR2 SMNVEV (reference sequence). This CDR3 spans 12 amino acids. The CDR3 sequence: CASSSISGELFF. The CDR3 DNA follows: TGTGCCAGCAGCTCCATTTCCGGGGAGCTGTTTTTT.

The genes are TRBV5-1 and TRBJ2-2, with D possibly TRBD2 on 6 matching bases. The CDR3 is made up of 14 amino acids. Germline CDR1 SGHRS, CDR2 YFSETQ. V shed 4 bases and J shed 6 bases, with 13 bases lying between them. CDR3 residues: CASSLGTLAGELFF. The CDR3 DNA reads as TGCGCCAGCAGCCTCGGGACTTTGGCCGGGGAGCTGTTTTTT.

The chain carries TRBV2 and TRBJ2-3, with 13 nucleotides matching TRBD2. Germline CDR1 is SNHLY and CDR2 is FYNNEI. The CDR3 runs to 16 residues. Unmatched junction bases numbered 6, after V lost 6 bases and J lost 3 bases. The CDR3 nucleotides are TGTGCCAGCAGAGCCTTACTAGCGGGAGGGACAGATACGCAGTATTTT. Encoded protein: CASRALLAGGTDTQYF.

This clone was seen just once. This chain links TRBV5-1 with TRBJ1-1, with 7 bases lining up with TRBD1. The V gene end was trimmed by 4 bases and the J gene end by 7 bases; junction bases not matched to a gene: 7. CDR3 length: 13 residues. The germline gives CDR1 SGHRS, CDR2 YFSETQ. The CDR3 nucleotides read TGCGCCAGCAGCACGGGACAGAGCCTTGAAGCTTTCTTT. This sequence encodes CASSTGQSLEAFF.

This clone was found once. The chain joins TRBV7-2 to TRBJ2-1, with D perhaps matching TRBD2 (5 bases). V lost 1 base and J lost 10, with 11 bases in between. This CDR3 comprises 13 residues. Germline values: CDR1 SGHTA, CDR2 FQGNSA. CDR3: CASSLDRDEEQFF. The CDR3 nucleotides are TGTGCCAGCAGCTTAGATCGGGATGAAGAGCAGTTCTTC. Full variable domain (rest looked up from reference TRBV7-2 and TRBJ2-1): GAGVSQSPSNKVTEKGKDVELRCDPISGHTALYWYRQSLGQGLEFLIYFQGNSAPDKSGLPSDRFSAERTGGSVSTLTIQRTQQEDSAVYLCASSLDRDEEQFFGPGTRLTVL.

The chain has TRBV5-1 and TRBJ2-3; 8 bases align to TRBD1. With 0 bases clipped from V and 6 bases from J, the junction kept 9 bases outside the gene matches. The CDR3 has 16 residues. Per the germline V gene, CDR1 is SGHRS and CDR2 is YFSETQ. The CDR3 loop reads CASSLDVAGGRDTQYF. The CDR3 region has the DNA TGCGCCAGCAGCTTGGACGTGGCAGGGGGCAGGGATACGCAGTATTTT.

The rearrangement uses TRBV6-5 and TRBJ1-3, with D uncertain. This CDR3 comprises 16 residues. Trimming removed 0 bases at V and 0 bases at J, with 9 bases between. Germline V gene sequence: CDR1 MNHEY, CDR2 SVGAGI. The CDR3 region is CASSYSPRSSGNTIYF. CDR3 DNA: TGTGCCAGCAGTTACTCTCCACGAAGCTCTGGAAACACCATATATTTT.

In DNA, the CDR3 is TGTGCCAGCAGCTTATCGGGGAGCGCAATTAACTATGGCTACACCTTC. Translation: CASSLSGSAINYGYTF. The rearrangement joins TRBV7-2 to TRBJ1-2; D unclear. CDR3 length equals 16 residues. Germline lookup yields CDR1 SGHTA and CDR2 FQGNSA. V dropped 2 bases and J dropped 1 base, with 14 bases sitting between them.

CDR3 in amino acids: CASTLAGGNEQFF. In DNA form, the CDR3 reads TGTGCCAGCACGCTAGCGGGAGGAAATGAGCAGTTCTTC. The chain carries TRBV12-3 or TRBV12-4 and TRBJ2-1; 11 positions match TRBD2. The CDR3 loop spans 13 amino acids. The V gene end was trimmed by 7 bases and the J gene end by 7 bases; junction bases not matched to a gene: 3.

V and J are TRBV7-2 and TRBJ1-5; D might be TRBD1 (5 bases). The CDR3 loop spans 16 amino acids. Trimming took 4 bases from V and 0 from J, leaving 13 bases between them. CDR1 is SGHTA, CDR2 FQGNSA, per germline. The CDR3 reads CASSSQGRNSNQPQHF. The CDR3 DNA reads TGTGCCAGCAGCTCCCAGGGACGGAATAGCAATCAGCCCCAGCATTTT.

The chain joins TRBV19 to TRBJ2-1, with D tentatively TRBD2 (6 bases). The V gene's germline CDR1 is LNHDA and CDR2 SQIVND (reference sequence). Trimming cost V 8 bases and J 8 bases, with 22 bases left between them. This CDR3 is built from 15 residues. Here the CDR3 reads CASGGKLLRVDEQFF. CDR3 nucleotide sequence: TGTGCCAGTGGCGGGAAACTCCTGAGGGTAGATGAGCAGTTCTTC.

This chain links TRBV6-5 with TRBJ2-1; TRBD2 matches at 10 bases. CDR3 length equals 13 residues. Germline-derived CDR1 and CDR2 are MNHEY and SVGAGI. V lost 5 bases, J lost 9 bases, and 4 bases stayed unmatched. In nucleotides, the CDR3 is TGTGCCAGCAGTCCTAGCGGGAGCATTGAGCAGTTCTTC. Its translation is CASSPSGSIEQFF.

V and J are TRBV19 and TRBJ1-1; 7 nucleotides align to TRBD1. With 1 base clipped from V and 5 bases from J, the junction kept 13 bases outside the gene matches. The CDR3 totals 17 residues. Germline lookup yields CDR1 LNHDA and CDR2 SQIVND (reference sequence). Here the CDR3 reads CASSIAASGAGGTEAFF. The CDR3 coding sequence is TGTGCCAGTAGTATAGCCGCGTCCGGAGCAGGGGGAACTGAAGCTTTCTTT.

This chain joins TRBV11-2 and TRBJ2-7; D gene unclear. Germline-derived CDR1 and CDR2 are SGHAT and FQNNGV. This CDR3 spans 13 amino acids. V was trimmed by 3 bases and J by 0 bases, leaving 6 bases between them. The CDR3 sequence is CASSFWFSYEQYF. The CDR3 DNA is TGTGCCAGCAGCTTTTGGTTCTCCTACGAGCAGTACTTC.

This clone was counted a single time. The rearrangement uses TRBV5-1 and TRBJ2-1, with TRBD2 identical over 11 bases. The CDR3 is 16 residues long. V dropped 4 bases and J dropped 6; count of bases not matched to a gene: 9. Per germline, CDR1 SGHRS and CDR2 YFSETQ. The CDR3 nucleotides are TGCGCCAGCAGCCGAATAACTAGCGGGAGCGGCAATGAGCAGTTCTTC. It is translated as CASSRITSGSGNEQFF.

The rearrangement joins TRBV27 to TRBJ1-2; tentative D call: TRBD1 (5 bases). Germline CDR1 reads MNHEY; CDR2 reads SMNVEV (reference sequence). CDR3 length: 14 residues. Trimming took 6 bases from V and 4 from J, leaving 15 bases between them. Written as DNA, the CDR3 is TGTGCCAGCAGACCCGAACGGGGGTCCTATGGCTACACCTTC. It is translated as CASRPERGSYGYTF.

As concerns this clone: At the DNA level, this CDR3 is encoded by other sequences in the same sample as well. The gene calls are TRBV18 and TRBJ1-1; no clear D. Trimming removed 2 bases at V and 4 bases at J, with 8 bases between. Per germline, CDR1 KGHSH and CDR2 LQKENI. The CDR3 is 13 amino acids. CDR3 nucleotides: TGTGCCAGCTCACCAGGGGTCGGCACTGAAGCTTTCTTT. Protein product: CASSPGVGTEAFF. Together with reference TRBV18 and TRBJ1-1, the CDR3 gives the full variable domain: NAGVMQNPRHLVRRRGQEARLRCSPMKGHSHVYWYRQLPEEGLKFMVYLQKENIIDESGMPKERFSAEFPKEGPSILRIQQVVRGDSAAYFCASSPGVGTEAFFGQGTRLTVV.

Remarks on this clone: This CDR3 is also generated by other DNA sequences in the sample. The chain joins TRBV5-4 to TRBJ2-2; 7 bases agree with TRBD1. The CDR3 totals 15 residues. V lost 0 bases to trimming and J lost 1 base; unmatched junction nucleotides: 0. Looked up from germline, CDR1 is SGHNT and CDR2 is YYREEE (reference sequence). The CDR3 loop reads CASSLGQGNTGELFF. The DNA for the CDR3 is TGTGCCAGCAGCTTGGGACAGGGGAACACCGGGGAGCTGTTTTTT.

This chain's CDR3 is CASSDYVGRETQYF. In DNA form, the CDR3 reads TGCGCCAGCAGCGACTACGTGGGACGGGAGACCCAGTACTTC. V and J are TRBV5-1 and TRBJ2-5, with D tentatively TRBD1 or TRBD2 (5 bases each). The CDR3 is 14 amino acids. The V and J ends lost 4 bases and 5 bases respectively, with 15 bases between them. The germline V gene encodes CDR1 SGHRS and CDR2 YFSETQ.

This chain connects TRBV24-1 to TRBJ2-3, with a possible D match to TRBD2 (6 bases). The CDR3 extends over 18 amino acids. Trimming removed 6 bases at V and 0 bases at J, with 21 bases between. Germline V CDR1 and CDR2: KGHDR, SFDVKD. In nucleotides, the CDR3 is TGTGCCACCAGTACAACGAACCCCACCCGGGAGAGCACAGATACGCAGTATTTT. Its protein product is CATSTTNPTRESTDTQYF.

The rearrangement links TRBV11-3 to TRBJ2-6; 10 bases are a match to TRBD2. Germline V lookup: CDR1 SGHNT, CDR2 YENEEA. The CDR3 is 17 amino acids. V lost 5 bases and J lost 2; bases outside the gene matches: 6. Here the CDR3 reads CASSPGLAEAGANVLTF. The CDR3 DNA is TGTGCCAGCAGCCCAGGACTAGCGGAAGCTGGGGCCAACGTCCTGACTTTC.

The chain joins TRBV19 to TRBJ1-5, with D perhaps matching TRBD1 (5 bases). CDR1 LNHDA and CDR2 SQIVND come from the germline V gene (reference sequence). The V end lost 0 bases, the J end lost 2 bases, and 14 bases lay between the germline ends. CDR3 length: 17 amino acids. The CDR3 loop is CASSIDGATQGNQPQHF. CDR3 DNA sequence: TGTGCCAGTAGTATAGATGGGGCGACTCAGGGCAATCAGCCCCAGCATTTT.

This chain connects TRBV6-1 to TRBJ1-2; D remains ambiguous. Trimming removed 2 bases at V and 1 base at J, with 11 bases between. The germline CDR1 and CDR2 sequences are MNHNS and SASEGT. CDR3 size: 15 residues. The CDR3 sequence: CASSESADNNYGYTF. The CDR3 bases are TGTGCCAGCAGTGAATCAGCAGACAATAACTATGGCTACACCTTC.

The chain recombines TRBV6-2 or TRBV6-3 with TRBJ1-1; D not resolved. CDR1 is MNHEY, CDR2 SVGEGT, per germline. The CDR3 length is 13 residues. V was shortened by 2 bases and J by 5 bases, with 9 bases between the two germline ends. The CDR3 here is CASSYQTLTEAFF. CDR3 DNA: TGTGCCAGCAGTTACCAGACTCTAACTGAAGCTTTCTTT.

The V gene is TRBV5-1, the J gene TRBJ2-5, with a possible D match to TRBD1 (6 bases). The CDR3 has 13 residues. The ends were cut back, 4 bases at V and 1 base at J, with 8 bases in the middle. CDR1 is SGHRS and CDR2 is YFSETQ in the germline V gene. This chain's CDR3 is CASSRDTQETQYF. CDR3 sequence (DNA): TGCGCCAGCAGCCGGGACACCCAAGAGACCCAGTACTTC.

V and J are TRBV18 and TRBJ2-7, with D unclear. This CDR3 is built from 14 residues. CDR1 and CDR2 (germline): KGHSH, LQKENI. V was trimmed by 6 bases and J by 3 bases, leaving 15 bases between them. Written as DNA, the CDR3 is TGTGCCAGCTCCCCATCGGCCAGGAACTACGAGCAGTACTTC. Translation gives CASSPSARNYEQYF.